The next 10 T cell receptor beta chains were all read from a single sample in a study of blood T cell repertoires in COVID-19. Sequencing was performed with immunoSEQ multiplex PCR; in TCRdb, only in-frame clones are kept and a portion is missing. The sample includes more than 200,000 clones, around nine tenths of them seen just once. The sequencing sample was made of peripheral blood. The receptors shown here come from a middle-aged woman who had recovered from COVID-19.

CDR3 bases: TGTGCCTTAGGAGGGGGACTAGCGGTCCAAGAGACCCAGTACTTC. It yields the protein CALGGGLAVQETQYF. The gene calls are TRBV30 and TRBJ2-5; 11 nucleotides align to TRBD2. The length of the CDR3 is 15 residues. Germline V lookup: CDR1 GTSNPN, CDR2 SVGIG (reference sequence). Losses at the gene ends were 7 bases for V and 1 base for J; bases not matched to a gene: 8.

This rearrangement joins TRBV28 to TRBJ1-5; 10 bases line up with TRBD1. The J segment lost 4 bases and the V segment lost 2 bases, leaving 8 bases of the junction unmatched. This CDR3 has 17 amino acids. Germline lookup yields CDR1 MDHEN and CDR2 SYDVKM. CDR3 loop: CASSLEVGTGANQPQHF. CDR3 nucleotides: TGTGCCAGCAGTTTAGAGGTTGGGACAGGGGCGAATCAGCCCCAGCATTTT.

For this clone: The same CDR3 is also encoded by other DNA sequences in this sample. This rearrangement joins TRBV30 to TRBJ1-2, with a possible D match to TRBD1 (6 bases). The CDR3 loop spans 11 amino acids. V was clipped by 2 bases and J by 8 bases, with 9 bases between them. The germline V gene has CDR1 GTSNPN and CDR2 SVGIG (reference sequence). CDR3: CAWSSGGGYTF. The CDR3 bases are TGTGCCTGGAGTTCGGGGGGCGGCTACACCTTC.

The rearrangement uses TRBV7-8 and TRBJ2-7; 14 nucleotides match TRBD2. The CDR3 covers 17 residues. V lost 5 bases and J lost 2; bases outside the gene matches: 8. Germline V gene sequence: CDR1 SGHVS, CDR2 FQNEAQ. CDR3 DNA sequence: TGTGCCAGCAGCCTAATAGGGGGACTAGCGGGAGCCTACGAGCAGTACTTC. Translation: CASSLIGGLAGAYEQYF.

The chain employs TRBV19 and TRBJ2-4; TRBD1 aligns across 9 bases. J was trimmed by 8 bases and V by 4 bases; bases with no gene match: 3. CDR3 length: 13 amino acids. CDR1 and CDR2 from the germline V gene are LNHDA and SQIVND (reference sequence). The CDR3 protein is CASSSDRGDIQYF. The CDR3 region has the DNA TGTGCCAGTAGTAGCGACAGGGGGGACATTCAGTACTTC.

The CDR3 region is CASSLGDRGLGNQPQHF. CDR3 in DNA: TGTGCCAGCAGCTTGGGGGACAGGGGATTAGGAAATCAGCCCCAGCATTTT. The chain is built from TRBV5-5 and TRBJ1-5; 10 bases are a match to TRBD1. The CDR3 runs to 17 residues. The V gene's germline CDR1 is SGHKS and CDR2 YYEKEE (reference sequence). Trimming at V came to 0 bases and at J to 4 bases, leaving 7 bases not matched to a gene.

This chain connects TRBV27 to TRBJ2-7; possible D gene TRBD1, 6 bases. The CDR3 runs to 16 residues. Germline CDR1 is MNHEY and CDR2 is SMNVEV (reference sequence). Trimming removed 7 bases at V and 2 bases at J, with 21 bases between. The CDR3 sequence is CASTSGGNRVPYEQYF. In nucleotides, the CDR3 is TGTGCCAGCACCTCCGGTGGCAACAGGGTCCCCTACGAGCAGTACTTC.

This chain uses TRBV3-1 (or the pseudogene TRBV3-2) with TRBJ2-1; 8 bases map to TRBD1. V was pared by 5 bases and J by 5 bases, with 11 bases of the junction left unmatched. The CDR3 length is 16 residues. CDR1 and CDR2 from the germline V gene are LGHDT and YNNKEL (reference sequence). The CDR3 sequence is CASSFEGRGLDNEQFF. Here the CDR3 DNA reads TGTGCCAGCAGCTTCGAGGGCAGGGGGCTCGACAATGAGCAGTTCTTC.

V usage is TRBV3-1 (or the pseudogene TRBV3-2) and J usage is TRBJ1-3; weak D call: TRBD1 (5 bases). V was shortened by 1 base and J by 2 bases, with 9 bases between the two germline ends. The V gene's germline CDR1 is LGHDT and CDR2 YNNKEL (reference sequence). This CDR3 spans 15 amino acids. The CDR3 sequence: CASSQAGRTGNTIYF. As DNA, the CDR3 is TGTGCCAGCAGCCAAGCAGGGAGGACTGGAAACACCATATATTTT.

CDR3 in amino acids: CASSGGETPEAFF. The CDR3, as DNA: TGTGCCAGCAGTGGGGGGGAGACGCCTGAAGCTTTCTTT. The chain uses TRBV25-1 and TRBJ1-1, with D perhaps matching TRBD1 (5 bases). This CDR3 is built from 13 residues. The V and J ends lost 4 bases and 6 bases respectively, with 12 bases between them. Germline loops: CDR1 MGHDK, CDR2 SYGVNS. Drawing the rest from reference TRBV25-1 and TRBJ1-1, the complete variable domain is EADIYQTPRYLVIGTGKKITLECSQTMGHDKMYWYQQDPGMELHLIHYSYGVNSTEKGDLSSESTVSRIRTEHFPLTLESARPSHTSQYLCASSGGETPEAFFGQGTRLTVV.